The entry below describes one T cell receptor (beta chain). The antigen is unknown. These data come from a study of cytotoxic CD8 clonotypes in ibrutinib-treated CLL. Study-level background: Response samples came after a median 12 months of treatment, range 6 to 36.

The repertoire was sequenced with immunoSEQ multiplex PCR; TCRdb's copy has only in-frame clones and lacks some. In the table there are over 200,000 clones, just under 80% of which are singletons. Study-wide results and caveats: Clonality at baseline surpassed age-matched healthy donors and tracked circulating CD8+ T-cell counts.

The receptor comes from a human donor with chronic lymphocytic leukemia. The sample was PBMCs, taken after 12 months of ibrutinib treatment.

The CDR3 protein is CASSQDWDRGGYEQYF. The CDR3 bases are TGTGCCAGCAGCCAAGACTGGGACAGGGGGGGCTACGAGCAGTACTTC. This sequence joins TRBV11-1 and TRBJ2-7, with 11 bases lining up with TRBD1. V shed 5 bases and J 3 bases; nucleotides not matched to a gene: 9. The CDR3 runs to 16 residues. CDR1 is SGHAT and CDR2 is FQDESV in the germline V gene (reference sequence).